Below are 27 T cell receptor beta chains sequenced from a single sample in a study of shared clonotypes between healthy human individuals (TCRdb year 2020). Library preparation used the immunoSEQ multiplex PCR assay. TCRdb carries this immuneACCESS record with in-frame sequences only. Its versions omit some clonotypes, under half of them owing to an unresolved V gene in the studies checked, with the rest unexplained. Counted in this sample were 1.4 million or so clones; about 98.5% of them appeared once. The ten largest clonotypes hold roughly 0.36% of the sample. Source material: naive CD4+ T cells sorted from blood. The cell subset or site label here, explained by the study, means: CD45RA+ positively selected. These receptors came from a man aged 25 to 40 in good health.

This chain uses TRBV5-4 with TRBJ1-2, with D possibly matching TRBD1 (5 bases). The CDR3 runs 15 residues. CDR1 and CDR2 from the germline V gene are SGHNT and YYREEE (reference sequence). Trimming left V 0 bases short and J 5 bases short, with 14 bases between. CDR3 nucleotide sequence: TGTGCCAGCAGCTTGGCGCAGGGAGTAGGGTATGGCTACACCTTC. It yields the protein CASSLAQGVGYGYTF.

The sample holds one count of this clone. The chain links TRBV5-1 to TRBJ2-3, with 7 positions matching TRBD1. The trim removed 7 bases at V and 2 bases at J, leaving 10 bases unmatched. CDR1 is SGHRS, CDR2 YFSETQ, per germline. The CDR3 has 15 amino acids. CDR3 protein: CASCRTGQTTDTQYF. CDR3 in DNA: TGCGCCAGCTGTAGAACGGGACAGACCACAGATACGCAGTATTTT.

The chain joins TRBV28 to TRBJ2-7; D unresolved. V shed 4 bases and J shed 3 bases, with 13 bases lying between them. The CDR3 sequence is 14 residues long. Germline values: CDR1 MDHEN, CDR2 SYDVKM. CDR3 coding DNA: TGTGCCAGCAGTTCGCCCGACGAGAACTACGAGCAGTACTTC. Its protein product is CASSSPDENYEQYF.

This chain links TRBV10-2 with TRBJ2-1, with D uncertain. CDR3 length: 14 residues. V shed 2 bases and J shed 4 bases, with 9 bases lying between them. Germline CDR1 is WSHSY and CDR2 is SAAADI. The CDR3 sequence: CASSERARYNEQFF. CDR3 nucleotide sequence: TGCGCCAGCAGTGAGCGGGCCCGTTACAATGAGCAGTTCTTC.

This clone was recorded once. The V call is TRBV6-1, the J call TRBJ2-3; the match to TRBD2 covers 8 bases. The CDR3 loop spans 15 amino acids. Germline assignment: CDR1 MNHNS and CDR2 SASEGT. Losses at the gene ends were 6 bases for V and 5 bases for J; bases not matched to a gene: 10. This CDR3 is CASRRSGRRGDTQYF. The CDR3 coding sequence is TGTGCCAGCAGGAGGAGCGGGAGAAGGGGAGATACGCAGTATTTT.

CDR3 loop: CAIQKTGDGDTQYF. As DNA, the CDR3 is TGTGCCATACAGAAGACGGGAGATGGAGATACGCAGTATTTT. This chain joins TRBV10-3 and TRBJ2-3; possible D gene TRBD2, 6 bases. Germline CDR1 reads ENHRY; CDR2 reads SYGVKD. Between the trimmed V and J ends, which lost 9 bases and 5 bases, there was a span of 18 bases. The CDR3 is made up of 14 amino acids.

The chain combines TRBV9 with TRBJ2-4; the D is unclear. The CDR3 extends over 13 amino acids. Per germline, CDR1 SGDLS and CDR2 YYNGEE. V was cut by 0 bases and J by 7 bases, with 8 bases left in between. CDR3 in amino acids: CASSVARANIQYF. The CDR3 coding sequence is TGTGCCAGCAGCGTAGCTAGGGCGAACATTCAGTACTTC.

V is TRBV6-1 and J is TRBJ2-7; D uncertain. The germline V and J ends were trimmed by 4 bases and 6 bases, with 16 bases remaining between them. Germline CDR1 MNHNS, CDR2 SASEGT. The CDR3 contains 14 residues. CDR3 sequence (DNA): TGTGCCAGCAGTGCCCAGGCGGCACGGTTCGAGCAGTACTTC. The encoded protein is CASSAQAARFEQYF.

The V and J genes are TRBV7-9 and TRBJ2-4; the D gene is possibly TRBD1 (5 bases). Trimming pared 2 bases from V and 5 bases from J, leaving 13 bases between. The CDR3 runs to 15 residues. The V gene's germline CDR1 is SEHNR and CDR2 FQNEAQ (reference sequence). In DNA, the CDR3 is TGTGCCAGCAGCTTATCCCGGACAAGCCAAAACATTCAGTACTTC. As protein: CASSLSRTSQNIQYF.

The CDR3 spells CASSEAGAGKTQYF. The CDR3 region has the DNA TGTGCCAGCAGTGAAGCAGGTGCGGGAAAGACCCAGTACTTC. The rearrangement uses TRBV2 and TRBJ2-5, with D possibly being TRBD2 (6 bases). The CDR3 consists of 14 residues. CDR1 is SNHLY and CDR2 is FYNNEI in the germline V gene. Trimming left V 0 bases short and J 6 bases short, with 11 bases between.

The chain uses TRBV19 and TRBJ2-7, with D unresolved. Between the trimmed V and J ends, which lost 3 bases and 6 bases, there was a span of 12 bases. CDR3 length: 13 amino acids. The germline gives CDR1 LNHDA, CDR2 SQIVND (reference sequence). The CDR3 protein is CASSITTGGEQYF. CDR3 in DNA: TGTGCCAGTAGTATCACTACCGGTGGCGAGCAGTACTTC.

The chain combines TRBV5-1 with TRBJ2-3; 12 bases line up with TRBD2. Per the germline V gene, CDR1 is SGHRS and CDR2 is YFSETQ. The CDR3 is 17 residues long. The ends lost 4 bases at V and 5 bases at J; junction bases unmatched: 11. The CDR3 region is CASSTQNPGLAGDTQYF. In nucleotides, the CDR3 is TGCGCCAGCAGCACACAGAACCCGGGACTAGCGGGAGATACGCAGTATTTT.

The chain combines TRBV7-2 with TRBJ2-1; D is perhaps TRBD2 (6 bases). The ends were cut back, 0 bases at V and 0 bases at J, with 15 bases in the middle. CDR3 length: 18 residues. Per germline, CDR1 SGHTA and CDR2 FQGNSA. The CDR3 loop reads CASSLALPSASSYNEQFF. The DNA for the CDR3 is TGTGCCAGCAGCTTAGCGCTGCCTAGCGCCAGCTCCTACAATGAGCAGTTCTTC.

The chain is built from TRBV30 and TRBJ1-2; D gene ambiguous. Germline V gene lookup returns CDR1 GTSNPN and CDR2 SVGIG (reference sequence). Trimming removed 4 bases at V and 8 bases at J, with 17 bases between. This CDR3 is built from 13 residues. This chain's CDR3 is CAWTARAGQGYTF. The CDR3 DNA reads as TGTGCCTGGACCGCCCGGGCAGGTCAAGGCTACACCTTC.

Of note for this clone: In the same sample, other DNA sequences code for this CDR3. The rearrangement joins TRBV6-5 to TRBJ1-1; D unresolved. Germline V gives CDR1 MNHEY, CDR2 SVGAGI. The CDR3 contains 14 residues. V was clipped by 1 base and J by 1 base, with 7 bases between them. The CDR3 is CASSYFGRNTEAFF. The CDR3 nucleotides are TGTGCCAGCAGTTACTTCGGCAGGAACACTGAAGCTTTCTTT.

This chain uses TRBV25-1 with TRBJ2-7; possible D gene TRBD2, 5 bases. V was trimmed by 4 bases and J by 4 bases, leaving 23 bases between them. Germline lookup yields CDR1 MGHDK and CDR2 SYGVNS. This CDR3 comprises 17 residues. Here the CDR3 DNA reads TGTGCCAGCAGTGCTCCCCGGGCGGTCGGGATTAGGTACGAGCAGTACTTC. This sequence encodes CASSAPRAVGIRYEQYF.

The chain combines TRBV27 with TRBJ2-7; D is possibly TRBD2 (6 bases). This CDR3 has 18 residues. Germline CDR1 reads MNHEY; CDR2 reads SMNVEV (reference sequence). The germline V and J ends were trimmed by 3 bases and 5 bases, with 26 bases remaining between them. In nucleotides, the CDR3 is TGTGCCAGCAGTTTTGGCGGGGTAGGCTCTTCACTCCCACACGAGCAGTACTTC. Translated: CASSFGGVGSSLPHEQYF.

This chain links TRBV5-4 with TRBJ2-3; a possible D gene is TRBD1 (6 bases). Deletions cut 0 bases from V and 6 bases from J, with 17 bases between. The CDR3 loop spans 16 amino acids. Looked up from germline, CDR1 is SGHNT and CDR2 is YYREEE (reference sequence). CDR3 DNA sequence: TGTGCCAGCAGCTTGGCGGTTCGTCAGGGGCGGGATACGCAGTATTTT. This codes for CASSLAVRQGRDTQYF.

V and J are TRBV7-8 and TRBJ2-5; tentative D call: TRBD2 (5 bases). CDR1 and CDR2 from the germline V gene are SGHVS and FQNEAQ. The V and J ends lost 5 bases and 5 bases respectively, with 18 bases between them. The CDR3 loop spans 15 amino acids. DNA for the CDR3: TGTGCCAGCAGCCCCCCGACCTTAACGGGGGAGACCCAGTACTTC. It is translated as CASSPPTLTGETQYF.

To note about this clone: Other DNA sequences in this specimen translate into the identical CDR3. The gene calls are TRBV11-2 and TRBJ2-3; tentative D call: TRBD1 (5 bases). The V end lost 1 base, the J end lost 3 bases, and 8 bases lay between the germline ends. The CDR3 covers 14 residues. Germline V gene data show CDR1 as SGHAT and CDR2 as FQNNGV. CDR3 residues: CASSLGQGTDTQYF. In DNA form, the CDR3 reads TGTGCCAGCAGCTTAGGGCAGGGAACAGATACGCAGTATTTT.

This clone appeared a single time. The gene calls are TRBV7-8 and TRBJ2-7; D might be TRBD1 (6 bases). V was shortened by 5 bases and J by 3 bases, with 14 bases between the two germline ends. Germline assignment: CDR1 SGHVS and CDR2 FQNEAQ. This CDR3 is 14 amino acids long. CDR3: CASSTHRANYEQYF. CDR3 DNA sequence: TGTGCCAGCAGCACCCACAGGGCTAACTACGAGCAGTACTTC. Full variable domain (outside the CDR3, taken from reference TRBV7-8 and TRBJ2-7): GAGVSQSPRYKVAKRGQDVALRCDPISGHVSLFWYQQALGQGPEFLTYFQNEAQLDKSGLPSDRFFAERPEGSVSTLKIQRTQQEDSAVYLCASSTHRANYEQYFGPGTRLTVT.

This chain joins TRBV14 and TRBJ2-7; 8 bases are shared with TRBD1. J lost 5 bases, V lost 0 bases, and 6 bases had no gene match. The CDR3 has 15 residues. The V gene's germline CDR1 is SGHDN and CDR2 FVKESK. The CDR3: CASSQEGQAVNEQYF. The CDR3 DNA follows: TGTGCCAGCAGCCAAGAGGGACAGGCAGTTAACGAGCAGTACTTC.

The chain employs TRBV29-1 and TRBJ2-2, with 10 nucleotides matching TRBD2. This CDR3 region has 16 residues. The V gene's germline CDR1 is SQVTM and CDR2 ANQGSEA. With V trimmed by 6 bases and J by 6 bases, 13 bases remained unmatched. CDR3 loop: CSVWTLAGAGAGELFF. As DNA, the CDR3 is TGCAGCGTGTGGACGCTAGCGGGAGCGGGCGCCGGGGAGCTGTTTTTT.

The rearrangement joins TRBV4-1 to TRBJ2-7, with 10 bases fitting TRBD2. The CDR3 totals 16 residues. Germline CDR1 is MGHRA and CDR2 is YSYEKL. Trimming removed 0 bases from V and 4 bases from J; junction bases left unmatched: 6. CDR3 protein: CASSQEGAGGPYEQYF. The CDR3 DNA sequence: TGCGCCAGCAGCCAAGAAGGAGCGGGAGGGCCTTACGAGCAGTACTTC.

The chain joins TRBV7-6 to TRBJ1-4; D call uncertain. The germline gives CDR1 SGHVS, CDR2 FNYEAQ. Trimming removed 1 base at V and 7 bases at J, with 10 bases between. The CDR3 spans 14 residues. The CDR3 here is CASSLVYYGEKLFF. CDR3 in DNA: TGTGCCAGCAGCTTAGTTTATTACGGTGAAAAACTGTTTTTT.

Worth noting for this clone: The sample carries other DNA sequences with the same CDR3. J is TRBJ2-5 and V is TRBV7-8; TRBD2 might be the D (6 bases). Germline-derived CDR1 and CDR2 are SGHVS and FQNEAQ. Trimming took 3 bases from V and 5 from J, leaving 10 bases between them. This CDR3 is 13 amino acids long. The CDR3 DNA is TGTGCCAGCAGCTTGGGCCGGGGGGAGACCCAGTACTTC. Its translation: CASSLGRGETQYF.

The V and J genes are TRBV2 and TRBJ2-3, with unresolved D. This CDR3 has 14 residues. Germline V gene lookup returns CDR1 SNHLY and CDR2 FYNNEI. Deletions cut 8 bases from V and 0 bases from J, with 12 bases between. The CDR3 loop is CASSENPSTDTQYF. The CDR3 DNA follows: TGTGCCAGCTCGGAGAACCCTAGCACAGATACGCAGTATTTT.